This is a list of T cell receptor beta chains from one sample in a study of radiotherapy plus CTLA-4 blockade in lung cancer. TCRdb's table, derived via immunoSEQ multiplex PCR, lists solely in-frame clones and lacks some. This sample yields tens of thousands of clones, of which roughly 70% are seen a single time; about 14% belongs to the top ten. Sequenced here: peripheral blood, sampled from a patient treated with radiotherapy plus ipilimumab. Every receptor here comes from a human donor with non-small cell lung cancer that progressed on radiotherapy plus ipilimumab. Each CDR3 is given with its conserved first and last residue. Each record gives: J gene, V gene, D gene, clone size, CDR3 DNA, CDR3 protein. A D gene is named only where the DNA matches it firmly. Clone size is stated in some rows and not others, as once, few, many or a class when expanded.

J gene: TRBJ1-4; V gene: TRBV30; D gene: .; clone size: .; CDR3 DNA: TGTGCCTGGATGTCGGGCGGATCGGAAAAACTGTTTTTT; CDR3 protein: CAWMSGGSEKLFF
J gene: TRBJ1-2; V gene: TRBV6-5; D gene: .; clone size: .; CDR3 DNA: TGTGCCAGCAGCCGGAGGGCGCCGGGGGACTATGGCTACACCTTC; CDR3 protein: CASSRRAPGDYGYTF
J gene: TRBJ2-5; V gene: TRBV6-1; D gene: TRBD1; clone size: .; CDR3 DNA: TGTGCCAGCAGAGGGACAGGGGCAGGTCAGACCCAGTACTTC; CDR3 protein: CASRGTGAGQTQYF
J gene: TRBJ2-3; V gene: TRBV7-3; D gene: .; clone size: .; CDR3 DNA: TGTGCCAGCAGCTTATCTCTCGGACAAGGCACAGATACGCAGTATTTT; CDR3 protein: CASSLSLGQGTDTQYF
J gene: TRBJ2-2; V gene: TRBV7-3; D gene: .; clone size: .; CDR3 DNA: TGTGCCAGCAGCCCCCCGGGGGACACCGGGGAGCTGTTTTTT; CDR3 protein: CASSPPGDTGELFF
J gene: TRBJ2-7; V gene: TRBV28; D gene: .; clone size: few; CDR3 DNA: TGTGCCAGCAGTCGTTACAAGCGCTACGAGCAGTACTTC; CDR3 protein: CASSRYKRYEQYF
J gene: TRBJ2-1; V gene: TRBV2; D gene: .; clone size: .; CDR3 DNA: TGTGCCAGCAGTATGTCTAGGACCAGGGGTGAGCAGTTCTTC; CDR3 protein: CASSMSRTRGEQFF
J gene: TRBJ1-3; V gene: TRBV7-3; D gene: .; clone size: few; CDR3 DNA: TGTGCCAGCAGCTTAACGACACACTCTGGAAACACCATATATTTT; CDR3 protein: CASSLTTHSGNTIYF
J gene: TRBJ1-5; V gene: TRBV9; D gene: .; clone size: .; CDR3 DNA: TGTGCCAGCAGCGTAAACAGCAATCAGCCCCAGCATTTT; CDR3 protein: CASSVNSNQPQHF
J gene: TRBJ2-2; V gene: TRBV5-1; D gene: TRBD1; clone size: .; CDR3 DNA: TGCGCCAGCAGCAGGGGGCAGGGGGCTACCGGGGAGCTGTTTTTT; CDR3 protein: CASSRGQGATGELFF
J gene: TRBJ1-1; V gene: TRBV5-1; D gene: .; clone size: .; CDR3 DNA: TGCGCCAGCAGCCCCCGACTATCGAACACTGAAGCTTTCTTT; CDR3 protein: CASSPRLSNTEAFF
J gene: TRBJ1-4; V gene: TRBV6-6; D gene: .; clone size: .; CDR3 DNA: TGTGCCAGCACCCGTGGGACTGAAAAACTGTTTTTT; CDR3 protein: CASTRGTEKLFF
J gene: TRBJ2-7; V gene: TRBV27; D gene: .; clone size: .; CDR3 DNA: TGTGCCAGCACCCCCATACAGGGTAGCGAGCAGTACTTC; CDR3 protein: CASTPIQGSEQYF
J gene: TRBJ2-2; V gene: TRBV28; D gene: TRBD1; clone size: .; CDR3 DNA: TGTGCCAGCACCCGACAGGGGGCCCCGAACACCGGGGAGCTGTTTTTT; CDR3 protein: CASTRQGAPNTGELFF
J gene: TRBJ2-2; V gene: TRBV7-9; D gene: TRBD1; clone size: .; CDR3 DNA: TGTGCCAGCAGCTTCGGGGACAGGGGTCCCGGGGAGCTGTTTTTT; CDR3 protein: CASSFGDRGPGELFF
J gene: TRBJ2-6; V gene: TRBV28; D gene: .; clone size: .; CDR3 DNA: TGTGCCAGCAGTTTAACGGGCTCTGGGGCCAACGTCCTGACTTTC; CDR3 protein: CASSLTGSGANVLTF
J gene: TRBJ2-7; V gene: TRBV7-9; D gene: TRBD1; clone size: once; CDR3 DNA: TGTGCCAGCAGCTCCACCGGGACAGGGCCCTACGAGCAGTACTTC; CDR3 protein: CASSSTGTGPYEQYF
J gene: TRBJ2-7; V gene: TRBV21-1; D gene: .; clone size: .; CDR3 DNA: TGTGCCAGCATCAGGCGAGGACAGGGAGAGCAGTACTTC; CDR3 protein: CASIRRGQGEQYF
J gene: TRBJ2-7; V gene: TRBV28; D gene: .; clone size: .; CDR3 DNA: TGTGCCAGCAGTCGAGGGGCTATGACCTACGAGCAGTACTTC; CDR3 protein: CASSRGAMTYEQYF
J gene: TRBJ2-5; V gene: TRBV19; D gene: TRBD1; clone size: .; CDR3 DNA: TGTGCCAGTAGTAGCCAGGGGGCGAGGGAGACCCAGTACTTC; CDR3 protein: CASSSQGARETQYF
J gene: TRBJ1-1; V gene: TRBV7-2; D gene: .; clone size: few; CDR3 DNA: TGTGCCAGCAGCACAGGCGGTGGGCCGGGTGAAGCTTTCTTT; CDR3 protein: CASSTGGGPGEAFF
J gene: TRBJ2-3; V gene: TRBV4-1; D gene: .; clone size: .; CDR3 DNA: TGCGCCAGCACCCCGGGGCAGGGTACAGATACGCAGTATTTT; CDR3 protein: CASTPGQGTDTQYF
J gene: TRBJ2-1; V gene: TRBV7-2; D gene: TRBD2; clone size: .; CDR3 DNA: TGTGCCAGCAGCGTCGGGGGGAGCTCCTACAATGAGCAGTTCTTC; CDR3 protein: CASSVGGSSYNEQFF
J gene: TRBJ2-2; V gene: TRBV2; D gene: .; clone size: .; CDR3 DNA: TGTGCCAGCAGGGACGGGGTACGGTTCACCGGGGAGCTGTTTTTT; CDR3 protein: CASRDGVRFTGELFF
J gene: TRBJ2-3; V gene: TRBV28; D gene: .; clone size: .; CDR3 DNA: TGTGCCAGCAGTTTAGAGGGGGCAGATACGCAGTATTTT; CDR3 protein: CASSLEGADTQYF